These 31 T cell receptor beta chains came from one sample sequenced in a study of cytomegalovirus exposure and HLA in healthy donors (TCRdb year 2017). Preparation of the library involved the immunoSEQ multiplex PCR assay. The table comes from immuneACCESS by way of TCRdb, which keeps in-frame sequences with V and J called. Part of the clones is missing from these tables; in studies checked, under half for an unresolved V gene and the rest for unknown reasons. This sample has roughly 120,000 clones in its table, and nearly 90% of those were observed once. In total, the top ten clones hold around 3.3% of the sample. Material for sequencing was PBMCs. Every receptor here comes from a man aged 30 to 45 in good health and CMV-seronegative.

The sample holds a few counts of this clone. The chain employs TRBV5-1 and TRBJ1-6; 10 bases map to TRBD1. The CDR3 spans 18 residues. Per the germline V gene, CDR1 is SGHRS and CDR2 is YFSETQ. With 4 bases clipped from V and 7 bases from J, the junction kept 14 bases outside the gene matches. The CDR3 DNA reads TGCGCCAGCAGCGTCCGGGACAGGGGCCAGGGAGGGAATTCACCCCTCCACTTT. It codes for CASSVRDRGQGGNSPLHF.

V is TRBV19 and J is TRBJ2-5, with 12 bases that match TRBD2. J gave up 2 bases and V 4 bases, and 8 bases lay outside the gene matches. CDR1 and CDR2 (germline): LNHDA, SQIVND (reference sequence). This CDR3 spans 17 amino acids. CDR3 amino acids: CASSTPTSGGPQETQYF. The CDR3 bases are TGTGCCAGTAGTACCCCAACTAGCGGGGGGCCTCAAGAGACCCAGTACTTC.

J is TRBJ2-7 and V is TRBV13; maybe TRBD2 (5 bases). With 4 bases removed from V and 4 bases from J, the gap between germline ends came to 14 bases. The CDR3 is 14 amino acids. CDR1 and CDR2 from the germline V gene are PRHDT and FYEKMQ (reference sequence). CDR3: CASSSTRAEYEQYF. In DNA form, the CDR3 reads TGTGCCAGCAGCTCGACGAGGGCTGAATACGAGCAGTACTTC.

This clone was recorded a few times. The chain joins TRBV28 to TRBJ1-6, with D hard to call. Trimming took 5 bases from V and 11 from J, leaving 13 bases between them. Germline-derived CDR1 and CDR2 are MDHEN and SYDVKM. This CDR3 is 13 amino acids long. DNA of the CDR3: TGTGCCAGCAGTCTTTCAGCAGCGGCACCCCTCCACTTT. This encodes CASSLSAAAPLHF.

V is TRBV4-1 and J is TRBJ1-5; the D is unclear. The CDR3 sequence is 16 residues long. CDR1 is MGHRA and CDR2 is YSYEKL in the germline V gene. V lost 3 bases and J 1 base, leaving 13 bases between the germline ends. CDR3 coding DNA: TGCGCCAGCAGCCAGGCTTTCGGAGTAAGCAATCAGCCCCAGCATTTT. This sequence encodes CASSQAFGVSNQPQHF.

The table lists this clone with a few counts. This rearrangement joins TRBV6-6 to TRBJ1-6; TRBD1 matches at 8 bases. J was trimmed by 16 bases and V by 4 bases; bases with no gene match: 6. The germline V gene has CDR1 MNHNY and CDR2 SVGAGI (reference sequence). This CDR3 comprises 12 residues. CDR3 DNA sequence: TGTGCCAGCAGTTGGGAGGACAGGGTTCTCCACTTT. It encodes CASSWEDRVLHF.

The V call is TRBV29-1, the J call TRBJ1-1; D unclear. The length of the CDR3 is 12 residues. Germline values: CDR1 SQVTM, CDR2 ANQGSEA. Trimming removed 4 bases at V and 1 base at J, with 7 bases between. This CDR3 reads CSVVRGNTEAFF. In DNA, the CDR3 is TGCAGCGTTGTACGGGGGAACACTGAAGCTTTCTTT.

The rearrangement uses TRBV14 and TRBJ2-5; 9 bases map to TRBD1. CDR3 size: 13 residues. Trimming took 7 bases from V and 5 from J; bases not matched to a gene: 5. The germline V gene encodes CDR1 SGHDN and CDR2 FVKESK. The CDR3 coding sequence is TGTGCCAGCAACAGGGGGCTTGGGGAGACCCAGTACTTC. Its translation: CASNRGLGETQYF.

The J gene is TRBJ1-1, the V gene TRBV11-2; possibly TRBD1 for D (5 bases). CDR3 length equals 16 residues. Trimming pared 3 bases from V and 3 bases from J, leaving 17 bases between. The germline V gene has CDR1 SGHAT and CDR2 FQNNGV. The CDR3 region has the DNA TGTGCCAGCAGCTTGGGAAAGCGACAGAGGTACACTGAAGCTTTCTTT. It specifies CASSLGKRQRYTEAFF.

V gene TRBV7-3 combines with J gene TRBJ2-1; 7 bases are a match to TRBD1. Germline V CDR1 and CDR2: SGHTA, FQGTGA. The CDR3 loop spans 13 amino acids. The ends lost 4 bases at V and 9 bases at J; junction bases unmatched: 6. This CDR3 is CASSSTGTGEQFF. CDR3 bases: TGTGCCAGCAGCTCGACAGGGACCGGTGAGCAGTTCTTC.

This chain connects TRBV2 to TRBJ2-7, with TRBD1 matching 10 bases. V lost 7 bases to trimming and J lost 3 bases; unmatched junction nucleotides: 6. Germline V gives CDR1 SNHLY, CDR2 FYNNEI. The CDR3 consists of 14 residues. The CDR3 nucleotides are TGTGCCAGCAATAGGGACAGGGGACGCTACGAGCAGTACTTC. Translating it yields CASNRDRGRYEQYF.

The table lists this clone with a few counts. The CDR3 sequence: CSVSGDFYEQYF. The DNA for the CDR3 is TGCAGCGTTTCCGGGGACTTCTACGAGCAGTACTTC. This rearrangement joins TRBV29-1 to TRBJ2-7; D is perhaps TRBD2 (6 bases). CDR1 SQVTM and CDR2 ANQGSEA come from the germline V gene. The germline V and J ends were trimmed by 5 bases and 3 bases, with 11 bases remaining between them. The CDR3 sequence is 12 residues long.

This chain connects TRBV6-1 to TRBJ1-5, with D perhaps TRBD1 (5 bases). The CDR3 length is 14 residues. V gave up 7 bases and J gave up 5 bases, with 15 bases separating them. Germline values: CDR1 MNHNS, CDR2 SASEGT. The DNA for the CDR3 is TGTGCCAGCATGGGCCGTCAGGGTTATCAGCCCCAGCATTTT. Its protein product is CASMGRQGYQPQHF.

The rearrangement joins TRBV29-1 to TRBJ2-1, with 11 bases that match TRBD1. Germline CDR1 and CDR2: SQVTM and ANQGSEA. V lost 6 bases to trimming and J lost 9 bases; unmatched junction nucleotides: 10. The CDR3 spans 14 residues. This CDR3 is CSVLGTGGVGEQFF. As DNA, the CDR3 is TGCAGCGTCCTCGGGACAGGGGGAGTTGGTGAGCAGTTCTTC.

This chain joins TRBV28 and TRBJ1-5; D is perhaps TRBD1 (6 bases). Between the trimmed V and J ends, which lost 3 bases and 7 bases, there was a span of 13 bases. Germline-derived CDR1 and CDR2 are MDHEN and SYDVKM. The CDR3 is 14 residues long. CDR3 region: CASSLGQGTQPQHF. Written as DNA, the CDR3 is TGTGCCAGCAGTTTGGGGCAGGGGACGCAGCCCCAGCATTTT.

This chain connects TRBV10-3 to TRBJ2-5, with 9 bases identical to TRBD2. Germline lookup yields CDR1 ENHRY and CDR2 SYGVKD. V trimming: 5 bases; J trimming: 0 bases; junction bases outside the gene matches: 4. CDR3 length: 15 amino acids. The CDR3 region is CAISRSSGDQETQYF. In DNA form, the CDR3 reads TGTGCCATCAGTCGGTCTAGCGGGGACCAAGAGACCCAGTACTTC.

CDR3 region: CASSFSGNTIYF. In DNA, the CDR3 is TGTGCCAGCAGCTTCTCTGGAAACACCATATATTTT. This rearrangement joins TRBV25-1 to TRBJ1-3, with D unresolved. CDR1 and CDR2 (germline): MGHDK, SYGVNS. V was clipped by 6 bases and J by 0 bases, with 3 bases between them. The CDR3 totals 12 residues.

The chain combines TRBV20-1 with TRBJ2-1; a weak D match, TRBD1 (5 bases). CDR1 DFQATT and CDR2 SNEGSKA come from the germline V gene (reference sequence). V was trimmed by 5 bases and J by 9 bases, leaving 11 bases between them. CDR3 length equals 11 residues. The CDR3 DNA sequence: TGCAGTGCTGGAACAGGAAGTGAGCAGTTCTTC. Protein: CSAGTGSEQFF.

The chain combines TRBV20-1 with TRBJ2-5; no reliable D call. V was shortened by 6 bases and J by 8 bases, with 10 bases between the two germline ends. Germline V CDR1 and CDR2: DFQATT, SNEGSKA (reference sequence). The CDR3 contains 10 residues. The CDR3 DNA is TGCAGTGCCCCCGCGGATACCCAGTACTTC. Translating gives CSAPADTQYF.

The CDR3 reads CSVEPGRRGGYTF. DNA for the CDR3: TGCAGCGTTGAACCCGGGAGGCGCGGTGGCTACACCTTC. This chain connects TRBV29-1 to TRBJ1-2; unclear D gene. Looked up from germline, CDR1 is SQVTM and CDR2 is ANQGSEA. V was trimmed by 2 bases and J by 7 bases, leaving 14 bases between them. This CDR3 region has 13 residues.

The CDR3: CASSHHRQGASTDTQYF. DNA of the CDR3: TGTGCCAGCAGCCACCACCGACAGGGAGCATCGACAGATACGCAGTATTTT. This chain uses TRBV14 with TRBJ2-3; 7 positions agree with TRBD1. The CDR3 is 17 amino acids. The ends lost 3 bases at V and 3 bases at J; junction bases unmatched: 12. Per the germline V gene, CDR1 is SGHDN and CDR2 is FVKESK. Based on the CDR3 plus reference TRBV14 and TRBJ2-3, the full variable domain is EAGVTQFPSHSVIEKGQTVTLRCDPISGHDNLYWYRRVMGKEIKFLLHFVKESKQDESGMPNNRFLAERTGGTYSTLKVQPAELEDSGVYFCASSHHRQGASTDTQYFGPGTRLTVL.

The chain has TRBV7-2 and TRBJ2-1, with TRBD2 as a possible D gene (5 bases). Trimming stripped 5 bases from V and 4 bases from J, with 12 bases between. The CDR3 is 14 residues long. Germline loops: CDR1 SGHTA, CDR2 FQGNSA. For the CDR3, the DNA is TGTGCCAGCAGCCCGGGTCGGGGTTACAATGAGCAGTTCTTC. This encodes CASSPGRGYNEQFF. Full variable domain (outside the CDR3, taken from reference TRBV7-2 and TRBJ2-1): GAGVSQSPSNKVTEKGKDVELRCDPISGHTALYWYRQSLGQGLEFLIYFQGNSAPDKSGLPSDRFSAERTGGSVSTLTIQRTQQEDSAVYLCASSPGRGYNEQFFGPGTRLTVL.

V gene TRBV19 combines with J gene TRBJ2-7; 7 bases are shared with TRBD1. This CDR3 has 15 residues. V shed 3 bases and J 1 base; nucleotides not matched to a gene: 6. The germline CDR1 and CDR2 sequences are LNHDA and SQIVND (reference sequence). CDR3 protein: CASSIYNRGSYEQYF. The DNA of the CDR3 is TGTGCCAGTAGTATCTACAACAGGGGATCCTACGAGCAGTACTTC.

This clone was picked up one time. V is TRBV5-6 and J is TRBJ2-3, with 9 positions matching TRBD2. CDR1 and CDR2 (germline): SGHDT, YYEEEE. The CDR3 contains 15 residues. Trimming cost V 4 bases and J 3 bases; bases outside gene matches: 6. The CDR3 DNA sequence: TGTGCCAGCAGCCCAGCGGGAGGACTTACAGATACGCAGTATTTT. It yields the protein CASSPAGGLTDTQYF.

This chain joins TRBV7-9 and TRBJ2-7; 9 bases agree with TRBD2. This CDR3 is 15 amino acids long. Germline trimming cut 4 bases from V and 1 base from J; bases unmatched to any gene: 5. Germline CDR1 and CDR2: SEHNR and FQNEAQ (reference sequence). DNA for the CDR3: TGTGCCAGCAGCTCGCGGGAGGGCCGATCCTACGAGCAGTACTTC. As protein: CASSSREGRSYEQYF.

The V gene is TRBV15, the J gene TRBJ1-5, with TRBD1 as a possible D gene (6 bases). The CDR3 extends over 18 amino acids. Between the trimmed V and J ends, which lost 0 bases and 0 bases, there was a span of 15 bases. Germline CDR1 reads LNHNV; CDR2 reads YYDKDF (reference sequence). The CDR3 nucleotides read TGTGCCACCAGCAGAGAGGGACATCAGGGGTATAGCAATCAGCCCCAGCATTTT. This gives the protein CATSREGHQGYSNQPQHF.

This sequence joins TRBV6-6 and TRBJ1-2; TRBD1 aligns across 10 bases. Trimming removed 6 bases from V and 4 bases from J; junction bases left unmatched: 5. Germline V lookup: CDR1 MNHNY, CDR2 SVGAGI (reference sequence). The CDR3 runs to 14 residues. CDR3 residues: CASRLGTGVYGYTF. DNA for the CDR3: TGTGCCAGCAGACTCGGGACAGGGGTCTATGGCTACACCTTC.

This CDR3 reads CASHQAGGVNEQFF. The CDR3 nucleotides are TGTGCCAGCCACCAAGCGGGGGGCGTCAATGAGCAGTTCTTC. The chain uses TRBV7-9 and TRBJ2-1; TRBD2 aligns across 9 bases. The CDR3 loop spans 14 amino acids. Trimming cost V 8 bases and J 6 bases; bases outside gene matches: 8. The V gene's germline CDR1 is SEHNR and CDR2 FQNEAQ (reference sequence).

The chain is built from TRBV13 and TRBJ2-7; a possible D gene is TRBD2 (6 bases). Germline V lookup: CDR1 PRHDT, CDR2 FYEKMQ (reference sequence). The CDR3 has 14 amino acids. Trimming removed 4 bases at V and 3 bases at J, with 13 bases between. The CDR3 loop is CASSSRLDLYEQYF. CDR3 in DNA: TGTGCCAGCAGCTCCAGACTAGACCTCTACGAGCAGTACTTC.

The chain uses TRBV6-1 and TRBJ2-1, with 8 nucleotides matching TRBD2. The CDR3 contains 15 residues. With 2 bases clipped from V and 7 bases from J, the junction kept 7 bases outside the gene matches. From germline, CDR1 is MNHNS and CDR2 SASEGT. In nucleotides, the CDR3 is TGTGCCAGCAGTGAACTAGCGGGCCAGTCTAATGAGCAGTTCTTC. Translation: CASSELAGQSNEQFF.

V is TRBV21-1 and J is TRBJ2-7; the DNA was not compared with TRBD1, the D call given in the table. TRBV21-1 has pseudogene status. The CDR3 length is 15 residues. The DNA of the CDR3 is TGTGCCAGCAGCCTCCGGACAGGGGGCTTGTACGAGCAGTACTTC. Protein product: CASSLRTGGLYEQYF.